A selection of T cell receptor beta chains follows, all from one sample in a study of CD8+ T cells in alopecia areata. Sequencing used immunoSEQ multiplex PCR; TCRdb keeps in-frame clones, though not all of them. Found here are some 220,000 clones, around 57% of them singletons; the top ten hold about 1.4%. The specimen was CD4+ T cells sorted from blood, collected at week 4, from a patient treated with tofacitinib. The receptors shown here come from a human donor with alopecia areata. Each CDR3 is given with its conserved first and last residue. Each record gives: D gene, J gene, V gene, clone size, CDR3 DNA, CDR3 protein. A D gene is named only where the DNA matches it firmly. Rows may omit the clone size; those that give it use once, few, many or a size class.

>NA|TRBJ1-5|TRBV2|NA
TGTGCCAGCGGGGGGGACAATCAGCCCCAGCATTTT
CASGGDNQPQHF
>TRBD1|TRBJ2-3|TRBV9|NA
TGTGCCAGCAGCGCGGGACAGGGATCAGATACGCAGTATTTT
CASSAGQGSDTQYF
>TRBD1|TRBJ1-5|TRBV27|once
TGTGCCAGCAGTCCTCAGGGGGCCGGCAATCAGCCCCAGCATTTT
CASSPQGAGNQPQHF
>TRBD2|TRBJ2-6|TRBV30|NA
TGTGCCCGTCAGGGAGGGCCTGGGGCCAACGTCCTGACTTTC
CARQGGPGANVLTF
>NA|TRBJ1-5|TRBV6-1|NA
TGTGCCAGCAGTGCCGAGACTAAAGGGGGTAATCAGCCCCAGCATTTT
CASSAETKGGNQPQHF
>NA|TRBJ1-1|TRBV9|NA
TGTGCCAGCAGCGCGCGCCCGAACACTGAAGCTTTCTTT
CASSARPNTEAFF
>NA|TRBJ2-3|TRBV12-5|NA
TGTGCTAGTGGTTTCGGAGATACGCAGTATTTT
CASGFGDTQYF
>TRBD1|TRBJ1-2|TRBV30|NA
TGTGCCTGGATCTGGGACAGGGTGAGCGGCTACACCTTC
CAWIWDRVSGYTF
>NA|TRBJ1-5|TRBV29-1|NA
TGCAGCGTTGAATCCGGGGTCAATCAGCCCCAGCATTTT
CSVESGVNQPQHF
>NA|TRBJ1-5|TRBV7-2|NA
TGTGCCAGCAGCTTAGCCCCGGACACCTCCCAGCATTTT
CASSLAPDTSQHF
>NA|TRBJ1-2|TRBV10-3|NA
TGTGCCATCAGTGAGTCGTCGGCCGCCTATGGCTACACCTTC
CAISESSAAYGYTF
>NA|TRBJ2-1|TRBV29-1|NA
TGCAGCGTTGATAGGGGTTCGGGCAATGAGCAGTTCTTC
CSVDRGSGNEQFF
>TRBD1|TRBJ2-3|TRBV20-1|NA
TGCAGTGCTTGGGACAGGGTGGCGCAGTATTTT
CSAWDRVAQYF
>TRBD1|TRBJ2-7|TRBV15|NA
TGTGCCACCAGCAGACCGGGACAGGGGACCTACGAGCAGTACTTC
CATSRPGQGTYEQYF
>NA|TRBJ2-5|TRBV29-1|NA
TGCAGCGTGGATCAAGAGACCCAGTACTTC
CSVDQETQYF
>TRBD1|TRBJ1-2|TRBV5-1|NA
TGCGCCAGCAGCCCAGGACAGGTGTATGGCTACACCTTC
CASSPGQVYGYTF
>TRBD1|TRBJ1-1|TRBV4-3|NA
TGCGCCAGCAGCCAAGTGACAGGGGTGAACACTGAAGCTTTCTTT
CASSQVTGVNTEAFF
>NA|TRBJ2-2|TRBV29-1|NA
TGCAGCGTTGTTGAAAAACCGACCGGGGAGCTGTTTTTT
CSVVEKPTGELFF
>NA|TRBJ2-5|TRBV4-3|NA
TGCGCCAGCAGCCAAGATTTTGGGCGGAGCGAGACCCAGTACTTC
CASSQDFGRSETQYF
>NA|TRBJ2-5|TRBV6-5|NA
TGTGCCAGCAGTTACGTATACCAAGAGACCCAGTACTTC
CASSYVYQETQYF
>NA|TRBJ2-5|TRBV5-6|few
TGTGCCAGCAGCCCAAGGGCCCCAGGGACCCAGTACTTC
CASSPRAPGTQYF
>TRBD2|TRBJ2-3|TRBV9|few
TGTGCCAGCAGCGTAGATATAGCGGGGGTGGGAGATACGCAGTATTTT
CASSVDIAGVGDTQYF
>NA|TRBJ2-7|TRBV20-1|NA
TGCAGTGCTATAATGAGCTACGAGCAGTACTTC
CSAIMSYEQYF
>NA|TRBJ2-2|TRBV7-2|NA
TGTGCCAGCAGCTTAGGGGGGGCCGGGGAGCTGTTTTTT
CASSLGGAGELFF
>NA|TRBJ1-2|TRBV5-4|NA
TGTGCCAGCAGCTTGGATCTGACAGAAGGAGGCTACACCTTC
CASSLDLTEGGYTF
>TRBD2|TRBJ2-2|TRBV7-2|few
TGTGCCAGCAGCTTCAGCGGGGGGGTCACCGGGGAGCTGTTTTTT
CASSFSGGVTGELFF
>NA|TRBJ2-4|TRBV27|NA
TGTGCCAGCGCCGGGTTTGCGGGGGCGGGAAACATTCAGTACTTC
CASAGFAGAGNIQYF
>NA|TRBJ2-1|TRBV27|few
TGTGCCACCAATAACAGGTTCGGTGAGCAGTTCTTC
CATNNRFGEQFF
>NA|TRBJ2-1|TRBV11-2|few
TGTGCCAGCAGCTTTACTAGCCAGAGTGAGCAGTTCTTC
CASSFTSQSEQFF
>NA|TRBJ1-2|TRBV29-1|few
TGCAGCGTTGAGGGGACGGTGGAGGGCTACACCTTC
CSVEGTVEGYTF
>TRBD1|TRBJ2-3|TRBV7-9|once
TGTGCCAGCAGCCACCGGGACAGAACAGATACGCAGTATTTT
CASSHRDRTDTQYF
>NA|TRBJ2-5|TRBV4-3|NA
TGCGCCAGCAGCCAAGATCCTTGGCAGGGCAAGGAGACCCAGTACTTC
CASSQDPWQGKETQYF
>NA|TRBJ2-1|TRBV14|few
TGTGCCAGCAGCCACAGCGCTAAGAGGTTCTTC
CASSHSAKRFF
>TRBD1|TRBJ2-7|TRBV2|NA
TGTGCCAGCAGCCGGGACAGGTCTGGGTACGAGCAGTACTTC
CASSRDRSGYEQYF
>TRBD1|TRBJ1-2|TRBV5-1|NA
TGCGCCAGCAGCTTGGCCGAGGACAGGGGGCCTGGCTACACCTTC
CASSLAEDRGPGYTF
>NA|TRBJ2-2|TRBV5-1|NA
TGCGCCACCCGGACAGGCCTAGCGGGGGAGCTGTTTTTT
CATRTGLAGELFF
>TRBD1|TRBJ2-3|TRBV29-1|NA
TGCAGCGGGGGACAGGGAGCAGATACGCAGTATTTT
CSGGQGADTQYF
>NA|TRBJ1-1|TRBV5-1|NA
TGCGCCAGCAGCCAGGACTGGGACACTGAAGCTTTCTTT
CASSQDWDTEAFF
>NA|TRBJ2-2|TRBV29-1|few
TGCAGCGTTCACGGGGGCTCTCTGGGCACCGGGGAGCTGTTTTTT
CSVHGGSLGTGELFF
>NA|TRBJ1-1|TRBV30|NA
TGTGCCTGGAGTGTACAAAGGGGTGAAGCTTTCTTT
CAWSVQRGEAFF
>TRBD2|TRBJ2-7|TRBV30|NA
TGTGCCTGGAGTGTTTCGCGGGGGGGCCGGGGCGAGCAGTACTTC
CAWSVSRGGRGEQYF
>NA|TRBJ2-6|TRBV7-2|NA
TGTGCCAGCAGCTCGTTCGGGGGCCCTGGGGCCAACGTCCTGACTTTC
CASSSFGGPGANVLTF
>NA|TRBJ2-3|TRBV27|NA
TGTGCCAGCAGCCCCCACGGCACAGATACGCAGTATTTT
CASSPHGTDTQYF
>TRBD2|TRBJ2-7|TRBV30|NA
TGTGCCTGGAGATCAACGGGAGGCTCCTACGAGCAGTACTTC
CAWRSTGGSYEQYF
>NA|TRBJ1-2|TRBV5-1|NA
TGCGCCAGCAGCCAAAATCAGGTTCTCTATGGCTACACCTTC
CASSQNQVLYGYTF
>NA|TRBJ1-4|TRBV5-1|NA
TGCGCCAGCAGCTTGCTGCCAGGTGGCGAAAAACTGTTTTTT
CASSLLPGGEKLFF
>NA|TRBJ2-6|TRBV25-1|once
TGTGCCAGCAGATCAGGGGCTGGTGGGGCCAACGTCCTGACTTTC
CASRSGAGGANVLTF
>NA|TRBJ1-1|TRBV30|NA
TGTGCCTGGAGTGTCGGGGCCAAGCCGAACACTGAAGCTTTCTTT
CAWSVGAKPNTEAFF
>NA|TRBJ2-1|TRBV7-2|NA
TGTGCCAGCACCAAGAGCTCCTACAATGAGCAGTTCTTC
CASTKSSYNEQFF
>NA|TRBJ1-1|TRBV18|few
TGTGCCAGCTCACCGTCGGGGGTCAACGGAAACACTGAAGCTTTCTTT
CASSPSGVNGNTEAFF
>TRBD1|TRBJ1-2|TRBV6-1|NA
TGTGCCAGCAGTCCACCCAGGGGACAGGGCTATGGCTACACCTTC
CASSPPRGQGYGYTF
>TRBD2|TRBJ2-2|TRBV4-3|NA
TGCGCCAGCAGCCAAGGAGGCGCGGGGGGTCTAAACACCGGGGAGCTGTTTTTT
CASSQGGAGGLNTGELFF
>NA|TRBJ1-6|TRBV19|NA
TGTGCCAGTAAGGGCAGTACGAATTCACCCCTCCACTTT
CASKGSTNSPLHF
>TRBD1|TRBJ2-7|TRBV29-1|NA
TGCAGCGTGGACCGTCGGACAGGCGATTACGAGCAGTACTTC
CSVDRRTGDYEQYF